The 13 T cell receptor beta chains below were found in one sample sequenced in a study of blood T cell repertoires in COVID-19. TCRdb keeps only in-frame clones here, not all; method: immunoSEQ multiplex PCR. Counted here are around 400,000 clones, roughly 90% occurring once; the ten biggest clones make up approximately 1.2%. The source material was peripheral blood. These receptors came from a man between 35 and 55 years old with acute or convalescent COVID-19.

Only one count was recorded for this clone. The CDR3 sequence: CASSLGTTGGGYTF. DNA for the CDR3: TGTGCCAGCAGCTTAGGGACAACAGGAGGCGGCTACACCTTC. The gene calls are TRBV5-6 and TRBJ1-2; possible D gene TRBD1, 6 bases. Germline V gene lookup returns CDR1 SGHDT and CDR2 YYEEEE. V was cut by 2 bases and J by 8 bases, with 16 bases left in between. This CDR3 region has 14 residues.

The V and J genes are TRBV2 and TRBJ2-3; D perhaps matches TRBD2 (6 bases). Germline CDR1 is SNHLY and CDR2 is FYNNEI. V was clipped by 7 bases and J by 6 bases, with 20 bases between them. The CDR3 is made up of 15 amino acids. This CDR3 is CASKGITGGRDTQYF. The CDR3 DNA reads as TGTGCCAGCAAAGGAATAACCGGGGGTAGGGATACGCAGTATTTT.

The rearrangement uses TRBV2 and TRBJ2-1, with unresolved D. The ends were cut back, 6 bases at V and 8 bases at J, with 11 bases in the middle. The CDR3 extends over 12 amino acids. Germline V gene sequence: CDR1 SNHLY, CDR2 FYNNEI. CDR3 DNA: TGTGCCAGCAGGTTAGAGTCGGATGAGCAGTTCTTC. This codes for CASRLESDEQFF.

This chain joins TRBV6-6 and TRBJ2-2; D gene uncertain. The V gene's germline CDR1 is MNHNY and CDR2 SVGAGI (reference sequence). V was trimmed by 6 bases and J by 4 bases, leaving 3 bases between them. This CDR3 contains 11 residues. CDR3 residues: CASSSTGELFF. In DNA, the CDR3 is TGTGCCAGCAGCAGCACCGGGGAGCTGTTTTTT.

This clone was seen a single time. The rearrangement joins TRBV6-5 to TRBJ1-2; the D is unclear. CDR1 and CDR2 from the germline V gene are MNHEY and SVGAGI. CDR3 length equals 15 residues. V was cut by 5 bases and J by 6 bases, with 19 bases left in between. The CDR3 spells CASSLAGRPQNGYTF. The CDR3 DNA sequence: TGTGCCAGCAGTCTAGCCGGGAGGCCTCAGAATGGCTACACCTTC.

The genes are TRBV7-3 and TRBJ1-1; tentative D call: TRBD1 (5 bases). The CDR3 has 16 amino acids. The V end was cut by 0 bases, the J end by 6 bases, with 17 bases between. The germline gives CDR1 SGHTA, CDR2 FQGTGA. The CDR3 spells CASSLTASGRVPEAFF. CDR3 sequence (DNA): TGTGCCAGCAGCTTAACGGCAAGTGGCAGGGTACCTGAAGCTTTCTTT.

The V and J genes are TRBV28 and TRBJ2-4; TRBD2 aligns across 10 bases. The CDR3 contains 15 residues. V lost 3 bases, J lost 6 bases, and 5 bases stayed unmatched. The germline V gene has CDR1 MDHEN and CDR2 SYDVKM. CDR3 protein: CASSLGAGGSNIQYF. In DNA, the CDR3 is TGTGCCAGCAGTTTGGGAGCGGGAGGGTCAAACATTCAGTACTTC.

This chain uses TRBV9 with TRBJ1-2, with 9 bases lining up with TRBD1. Germline assignment: CDR1 SGDLS and CDR2 YYNGEE. Trimming removed 4 bases from V and 5 bases from J; junction bases left unmatched: 3. This CDR3 is 13 amino acids long. The CDR3 sequence is CASSPGQGYGYTF. The CDR3 region has the DNA TGTGCCAGCAGCCCGGGACAGGGATATGGCTACACCTTC.

This clone was seen just once. The chain is built from TRBV14 and TRBJ1-3, with 8 bases identical to TRBD1. The CDR3 runs to 17 residues. J was trimmed by 0 bases and V by 4 bases; bases with no gene match: 8. CDR1 and CDR2 from the germline V gene are SGHDN and FVKESK. DNA of the CDR3: TGTGCCAGCAGCCCTCCGGGACAGGTTTTCTCTGGAAACACCATATATTTT. Translated, it gives CASSPPGQVFSGNTIYF.

V gene TRBV5-1 combines with J gene TRBJ1-1; 8 nucleotides agree with TRBD1. The CDR3 is 14 residues long. After removal of 4 bases from V and 1 base from J, the junction contained 3 bases not matched to a gene. The germline CDR1 and CDR2 sequences are SGHRS and YFSETQ. The CDR3: CASSPGQANTEAFF. CDR3 DNA sequence: TGCGCCAGCAGCCCGGGACAGGCGAACACTGAAGCTTTCTTT.

J is TRBJ2-5 and V is TRBV5-1; TRBD2 agrees at 11 bases. The J segment lost 1 base and the V segment lost 4 bases, leaving 9 bases of the junction unmatched. Per germline, CDR1 SGHRS and CDR2 YFSETQ. This CDR3 is 17 amino acids long. The CDR3 coding sequence is TGCGCCAGCAGCAGCAGGACTAGCGGGTGGATCCAAGAGACCCAGTACTTC. Its protein is CASSSRTSGWIQETQYF.

Concerning this clone itself: In the same sample, other DNA sequences code for this CDR3. The chain recombines TRBV11-2 with TRBJ2-2; D is unclear. The CDR3 runs 13 residues. V shed 3 bases and J shed 5 bases, with 7 bases lying between them. Germline V gene sequence: CDR1 SGHAT, CDR2 FQNNGV. The CDR3 region is CASSFLYTGELFF. CDR3 DNA: TGTGCCAGCAGCTTTTTATATACCGGGGAGCTGTTTTTT. The whole variable domain, remainder taken from reference TRBV11-2 and TRBJ2-2, is EAGVAQSPRYKIIEKRQSVAFWCNPISGHATLYWYQQILGQGPKLLIQFQNNGVVDDSQLPKDRFSAERLKGVDSTLKIQPAKLEDSAVYLCASSFLYTGELFFGEGSRLTVL.

The table lists this clone with a count of one. The V and J genes are TRBV28 and TRBJ1-4; 7 nucleotides agree with TRBD1. The CDR3 extends over 15 amino acids. The V gene's germline CDR1 is MDHEN and CDR2 SYDVKM. After removal of 5 bases from V and 7 bases from J, the junction contained 10 bases not matched to a gene. This CDR3 reads CASSPPRGLAEKLFF. In DNA, the CDR3 is TGTGCCAGCAGTCCCCCGAGGGGGCTGGCTGAAAAACTGTTTTTT.